This TCR beta chain originates from a study of blood T cell repertoires in COVID-19. Study-wide background: Spain, Italy and the United States supplied samples that represented acute and convalescent COVID-19. PBMCs, B-cell-depleted T cells, or T cells provided the cDNA or gDNA that made up the material.

Authors' methods: Amplified reference gene primers provided the basis for estimating nucleated cell counts. Sequencing used immunoSEQ multiplex PCR; TCRdb keeps in-frame clones, though not all of them. The V and J calls and clone size come from that table; D and trimming were worked out from the DNA. The table lists 250,000 to 300,000 clones, around 82% of them singletons. V was cut by 0 bases and J by 1 base, with 6 bases left in between. Germline CDR1 is SGHNT and CDR2 is YYREEE (reference sequence). The CDR3 consists of 14 residues. The sample comprised peripheral blood. This sequence joins TRBV5-4 and TRBJ2-3; D gene ambiguous. This receptor was identified in a man aged 80 or over with acute or convalescent COVID-19. For the CDR3, the DNA is TGTGCCAGCAGCTTGGCGCCAGGCACAGATACGCAGTATTTT. Its translation: CASSLAPGTDTQYF.